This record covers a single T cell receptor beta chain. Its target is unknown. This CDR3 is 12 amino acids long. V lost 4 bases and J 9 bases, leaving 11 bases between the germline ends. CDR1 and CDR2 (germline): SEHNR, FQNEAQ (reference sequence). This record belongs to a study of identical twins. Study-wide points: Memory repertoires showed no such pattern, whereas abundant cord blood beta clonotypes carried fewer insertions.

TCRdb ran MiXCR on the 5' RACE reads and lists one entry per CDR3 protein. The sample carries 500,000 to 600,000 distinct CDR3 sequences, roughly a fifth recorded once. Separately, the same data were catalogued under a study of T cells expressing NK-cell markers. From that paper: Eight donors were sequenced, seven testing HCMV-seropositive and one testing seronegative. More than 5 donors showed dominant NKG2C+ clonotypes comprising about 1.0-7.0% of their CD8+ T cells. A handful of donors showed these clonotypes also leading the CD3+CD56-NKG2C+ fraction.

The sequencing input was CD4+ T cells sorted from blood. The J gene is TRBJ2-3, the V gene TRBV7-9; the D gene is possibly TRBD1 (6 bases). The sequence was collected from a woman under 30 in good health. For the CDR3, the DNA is TGTGCCAGCAGCTACCAGGGGTACACGCAGTATTTT. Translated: CASSYQGYTQYF.